This entry describes one T cell receptor beta chain. This clonotype was observed many times. It lacks a known antigen. Within one base of it there is no much larger clone, and no base qualities were kept. The entry originates in a study of regulatory T cells in long-lasting Graves disease (dated by TCRdb to 2020 to 2022). General notes on the study: Persistent Graves' disease was defined as antithyroid drug treatment for over 5 years with persistently positive TSH receptor autoantibodies. Peripheral blood TCR sequencing and RNA sequencing compared persistent Graves' disease patients with newly diagnosed Graves' disease patients. The study was registered as a clinical trial and conducted in China. TCR sequencing covered about 13 persistent and some 20 newly diagnosed Graves' disease patients, some 35 samples in total. Antithyroid drugs had been taken for about 9.7 years on average by persistent Graves' disease patients in the clinical cohort.

The paper as a whole reports these results and caveats: As a limitation, the authors acknowledged that the small sample size may reduce accuracy. Compared with newly diagnosed patients, patients with persistent Graves' disease had lower TCR Shannon entropy and fewer highly expanded clones, which suggests clonal expansion. Persistent disease showed preferential use of TRBV28, TRBJ1-2 and TRBJ2-5, whereas newly diagnosed disease favored TRBV20-1 and TRBJ2-1. A larger number of public clonotypes was shared among persistent patients (around 3,000) than among newly diagnosed patients (around 880). Only the TCR beta chain was sequenced and analyzed. Peripheral blood alone was examined, since thyroid tissue, which constituted the primary lesion, could not be accessed.

The sample's time point label, in plain terms: persistent/refractory GD, antithyroid drugs over 5 years with positive TRAb. RNA was extracted from PBMCs in TRIzol for both TCR sequencing and RNA sequencing. The diagnosis of Graves' disease followed American Thyroid Association guidelines. Patients were recruited from an endocrinology department in Xi'an, China. Each patient gave around 9 milliliters of peripheral blood, collected in an EDTA anticoagulant tube. Ficoll Paque Plus density gradient separation was used to isolate PBMCs, and no additional T cell sorting was done. RNA quality was checked with an Agilent 2100 Bioanalyzer and agarose gel, and concentration with a NanoDrop 2000. Preparation of the library involved multiplex PCR. Sequencing was performed on an Illumina HiSeq 4000. To build TCR beta libraries, CDR3 regions were amplified by Arm-PCR using iRepertoire HTBI primers. Gel purification was performed on PCR products prior to sequencing. The authors processed their data as follows. A total of fewer than 80 TRBV and more than twelve TRBJ segments were identified across samples and were used for gene usage analysis of CDR3 amino acid clonotypes. Filtered high-quality paired reads were merged into contigs using COPE and FqMerger. BLAST was used to align contigs to IMGT TRBV, TRBD and TRBJ reference genes, and CDR3 was defined according to IMGT. Highly expanded clones were defined as clonotypes with a frequency above 0.1%. Shannon entropy was used to measure repertoire diversity, and the Gini coefficient was used to measure V-J evenness. A clonotype was considered public if more than one individual shared it. TCRdb reanalyzed the raw reads on its own, using fastp at Q25 for trimming and MiXCR for clone calling, and kept in-frame beta chains. Rows are combined by CDR3 protein, so each entry shows the most common genes and DNA. The V and J calls and clone size come from TCRdb's table, not from the authors' own analysis. The sample contains 400,000 to 500,000 distinct CDR3 sequences, about 21% of them found a single time. Approximately 15% of the sample goes to the ten largest clones.

The CDR3, cysteine through phenylalanine, is 15 amino acids long. The DNA shown is the 45-base CDR3, in frame from base 1. V lost 3 bases and J lost 2 bases, and the count of bases not matched to a germline gene is 4. In the germline V gene, CDR1 corresponds to MDHEN and CDR2 to SYDVKM. The rearrangement joined TRBV28 to TRBJ2-5; 9 central nucleotides agree with TRBD1. Source: peripheral blood mononuclear cells (PBMCs), taken when the disease was refractory, from a patient treated with antithyroid drugs. This clonotype was obtained from a female donor with Graves disease. The CDR3 protein: CASSLGDRAQETQYF. In nucleotides, the sequence is TGTGCCAGCAGTTTGGGGGACAGGGCTCAAGAGACCCAGTACTTC.